This T cell receptor beta chain is from a study of blood T cell repertoires in COVID-19. Study-level background: Material from acute and convalescent COVID-19 was sourced from the United States, Italy and Spain. In each case, the material was cDNA or gDNA derived from T cells, B-cell-depleted T cells, or PBMCs.

Trimming took off 4 bases at V and 3 bases at J, with 7 bases between the two ends. The germline CDR1 and CDR2 sequences are ENHRY and SYGVKD. This CDR3 is built from 12 residues. Per the study methods: Nucleated cell number was recorded as an estimate derived from reference gene primer amplification. Sequencing was performed with immunoSEQ multiplex PCR; in TCRdb, only in-frame clones are kept and a portion is missing. The V and J calls and the clone size are those of that table, but D and trimming were determined from the DNA. The data show just under 90,000 clones, approximately 88% seen once. The sequence was obtained from a man between 60 and 75 years old with acute or convalescent COVID-19. Input material: peripheral blood. The gene calls are TRBV10-3 and TRBJ2-7, with D maybe TRBD2 (5 bases). DNA for the CDR3: TGTGCCATCAGTGTCGGAGGCTACGAGCAGTACTTC. This encodes CAISVGGYEQYF.